Below are 17 T cell receptor beta chains sequenced from a single sample in a study of T cells after yellow fever vaccination. TCRdb itself ran the 5' RACE reads through MiXCR, one entry per CDR3 protein. The profile shows under 200,000 distinct CDR3 sequences, around 7% of them singletons. The specimen comprised CD4+ T cells sorted from PBMCs, sampled less than 6 days after the first yellow fever vaccination. The receptors come from a man aged 18 to 35 who received the YFV17D yellow fever vaccine.

This clonotype has a count of ten or more. The V gene is TRBV5-6, the J gene TRBJ1-4; D is perhaps TRBD1 (5 bases). The CDR3 has 15 residues. Germline CDR1 reads SGHDT; CDR2 reads YYEEEE. The V end was cut by 4 bases, the J end by 6 bases, with 16 bases between. CDR3 loop: CASSGGDPRDEKLFF. As DNA, the CDR3 is TGTGCCAGCAGCGGGGGGGACCCCCGGGATGAAAAACTGTTTTTT.

This chain connects TRBV5-1 to TRBJ2-1; TRBD2 matches at 11 bases. The CDR3 extends over 15 amino acids. Trimming removed 1 base from V and 8 bases from J; junction bases left unmatched: 5. CDR1 SGHRS and CDR2 YFSETQ come from the germline V gene. Here the CDR3 DNA reads TGCGCCAGCAGCTTGAGACTAGCGGGGTCTGATGAGCAGTTCTTC. Translating gives CASSLRLAGSDEQFF. The variable domain in full, completed from reference TRBV5-1 and TRBJ2-1, reads KAGVTQTPRYLIKTRGQQVTLSCSPISGHRSVSWYQQTPGQGLQFLFEYFSETQRNKGNFPGRFSGRQFSNSRSEMNVSTLELGDSALYLCASSLRLAGSDEQFFGPGTRLTVL.

In this sample, this clonotype turned up a few times. The chain employs TRBV11-2 and TRBJ2-6; TRBD1 agrees at 7 bases. The CDR3 consists of 17 residues. V shed 2 bases and J 4 bases; nucleotides not matched to a gene: 8. Germline V gene sequence: CDR1 SGHAT, CDR2 FQNNGV. CDR3 coding DNA: TGTGCCAGCAGCTTATACGGCAGGGGGACCGGGGCCAACGTCCTGACTTTC. It encodes CASSLYGRGTGANVLTF. Full variable domain (rest looked up from reference TRBV11-2 and TRBJ2-6): EAGVAQSPRYKIIEKRQSVAFWCNPISGHATLYWYQQILGQGPKLLIQFQNNGVVDDSQLPKDRFSAERLKGVDSTLKIQPAKLEDSAVYLCASSLYGRGTGANVLTFGAGSRLTVL.

In this sample, this clonotype turned up many times. The V and J genes are TRBV3-1 and TRBJ2-5; no reliable D call. The CDR3 length is 14 residues. CDR1 is LGHDT, CDR2 YNNKEL, per germline (reference sequence). V was shortened by 4 bases and J by 4 bases, with 13 bases between the two germline ends. The CDR3 nucleotides read TGTGCCAGCAGCCGAGGATTTTCCTTAGAGACCCAGTACTTC. Amino acid sequence: CASSRGFSLETQYF.

There are many counts of this clonotype. V is TRBV12-3 or TRBV12-4 and J is TRBJ1-1; TRBD1 might be the D (6 bases). V lost 7 bases and J 4 bases, leaving 16 bases between the germline ends. The CDR3 sequence is 14 residues long. DNA of the CDR3: TGTGCCAGCATTGGGGGGGCGTTAGGCACTGAAGCTTTCTTT. Its protein product is CASIGGALGTEAFF.

This clonotype was recorded at least ten times. The junction departs from germline at one end; a sequencing error may be responsible. This chain connects TRBV20-1 to TRBJ2-4; a weak D match, TRBD2 (6 bases). Germline CDR1 is DFQATT and CDR2 is SNEGSKA (reference sequence). This CDR3 spans 10 amino acids. Written as DNA, the CDR3 is TGCAGTGCTAGGACCGGAGGGGAGAACTTC. Protein product: CSARTGGENF.

This clonotype came up many times. This chain links TRBV4-3 with TRBJ1-3; a weak D match, TRBD1 (5 bases). This CDR3 is built from 16 residues. Deletions cut 3 bases from V and 0 bases from J, with 12 bases between. Germline-derived CDR1 and CDR2 are LGHNA and YSLEER. CDR3 sequence (DNA): TGCGCCAGCAGCCACCGTTTGGGGGGCTCTGGAAACACCATATATTTT. Its translation is CASSHRLGGSGNTIYF.

This clonotype was picked up a small number of times. V is TRBV9 and J is TRBJ2-3; no clear D. Between the trimmed V and J ends, which lost 3 bases and 6 bases, there was a span of 8 bases. The CDR3 runs 12 residues. Germline CDR1 is SGDLS and CDR2 is YYNGEE. The CDR3 loop reads CASSEGLDTQYF. Here the CDR3 DNA reads TGTGCCAGCAGCGAGGGTTTGGATACGCAGTATTTT. Together with reference TRBV9 and TRBJ2-3, the CDR3 gives the full variable domain: DSGVTQTPKHLITATGQRVTLRCSPRSGDLSVYWYQQSLDQGLQFLIQYYNGEERAKGNILERFSAQQFPDLHSELNLSSLELGDSALYFCASSEGLDTQYFGPGTRLTVL.

The V call is TRBV6-2 or TRBV6-3, the J call TRBJ2-3; 9 bases are a match to TRBD2. Germline V CDR1 and CDR2: MNHEY, SVGEGT. The CDR3 extends over 17 amino acids. The J segment lost 5 bases and the V segment lost 8 bases, leaving 17 bases of the junction unmatched. The CDR3 nucleotides read TGTGCCAGCCGCTTCCCGTTAGCGGGGGCCGTTAGAGATACGCAGTATTTT. Its protein product is CASRFPLAGAVRDTQYF.

This clonotype showed up many times. J is TRBJ2-1 and V is TRBV24-1, with D perhaps matching TRBD2 (7 bases). CDR3 size: 14 residues. V was clipped by 4 bases and J by 7 bases, with 13 bases between them. Germline CDR1 reads KGHDR; CDR2 reads SFDVKD. CDR3 sequence (DNA): TGTGCCACCAGTGACGGGGGGCTTAGGAATGAGCAGTTCTTC. Protein sequence: CATSDGGLRNEQFF.

This clonotype appeared a few times. V gene TRBV5-1 combines with J gene TRBJ1-6; D not certain. The CDR3 length is 17 residues. Per germline, CDR1 SGHRS and CDR2 YFSETQ. V lost 0 bases, J lost 0 bases, and 10 bases lay in between. This chain's CDR3 is CASSLGVGSSYNSPLHF. For the CDR3, the DNA is TGCGCCAGCAGCTTGGGGGTCGGGAGCTCCTATAATTCACCCCTCCACTTT.

In its sample, this clonotype was seen a few times. The chain couples TRBV5-1 to TRBJ1-4, with 8 bases fitting TRBD1. The CDR3 loop spans 14 amino acids. Germline V lookup: CDR1 SGHRS, CDR2 YFSETQ. V shed 1 base, J shed 6 bases, and the junction held 2 bases outside the gene matches. CDR3 in amino acids: CASSLRTGHEKLFF. Written as DNA, the CDR3 is TGCGCCAGCAGCTTGAGGACAGGGCATGAAAAACTGTTTTTT. Combining the CDR3 with reference TRBV5-1 and TRBJ1-4 gives the whole variable domain KAGVTQTPRYLIKTRGQQVTLSCSPISGHRSVSWYQQTPGQGLQFLFEYFSETQRNKGNFPGRFSGRQFSNSRSEMNVSTLELGDSALYLCASSLRTGHEKLFFGSGTQLSVL.

This clonotype was detected only a few times. The V call is TRBV4-2, the J call TRBJ1-5; the match to TRBD1 covers 10 bases. The germline CDR1 and CDR2 sequences are LGHNA and YNFKEQ. This CDR3 contains 15 residues. V lost 4 bases and J lost 6; bases outside the gene matches: 6. The CDR3 sequence: CASSPGTGVRQPQHF. The CDR3 DNA reads as TGTGCCAGCAGCCCCGGGACAGGGGTGCGTCAGCCCCAGCATTTT.

There are many counts of this clonotype. CDR3 in DNA: TGTGCCAGCAGTTTAAAGACTAGTTATCAAGAGACCCAGTACTTC. Amino acid sequence: CASSLKTSYQETQYF. The rearrangement uses TRBV12-3 or TRBV12-4 and TRBJ2-5, with D possibly being TRBD2 (6 bases). The ends were cut back, 2 bases at V and 2 bases at J, with 12 bases in the middle. The CDR3 is 15 residues long.

The rearrangement uses TRBV9 and TRBJ2-1; 9 nucleotides line up with TRBD2. V lost 7 bases to trimming and J lost 0 bases; unmatched junction nucleotides: 2. Germline CDR1 is SGDLS and CDR2 is YYNGEE. This CDR3 is 14 amino acids long. The chain's CDR3 is CASGRGGSYNEQFF. DNA for the CDR3: TGTGCCAGCGGGCGGGGGGGCTCCTACAATGAGCAGTTCTTC. Full variable domain (missing parts from reference TRBV9 and TRBJ2-1): DSGVTQTPKHLITATGQRVTLRCSPRSGDLSVYWYQQSLDQGLQFLIQYYNGEERAKGNILERFSAQQFPDLHSELNLSSLELGDSALYFCASGRGGSYNEQFFGPGTRLTVL.

Many counts were recorded for this clonotype. V gene TRBV6-5 combines with J gene TRBJ2-3; possible D gene TRBD2, 5 bases. The length of the CDR3 is 14 residues. The germline gives CDR1 MNHEY, CDR2 SVGAGI. V lost 0 bases and J 4 bases, leaving 8 bases between the germline ends. As DNA, the CDR3 is TGTGCCAGCAGTTACTCGCGGGCGGCAGATACGCAGTATTTT. This encodes CASSYSRAADTQYF.

Many counts were recorded for this clonotype. The rearrangement joins TRBV12-3 or TRBV12-4 to TRBJ1-5, with D hard to call. V lost 2 bases, J lost 5 bases, and 7 bases lay in between. CDR3 length equals 13 residues. CDR3 nucleotide sequence: TGTGCCAGCAGTTTAAGGCAAGATCAGCCCCAGCATTTT. Translating it yields CASSLRQDQPQHF.